This T cell receptor beta chain derives from a study of technical replicates of blood from several donors. Some clones are missing from TCRdb's copy, which holds only in-frame ones; the method was immunoSEQ multiplex PCR. The table shows around 81,000 clones, with approximately 96% occurring only once. This TCR was sampled from a human donor in good health. Source material: T cells isolated from PBMCs.

CDR3 sequence: CASRNRGKDIQYF. CDR3 sequence (DNA): TGTGCCAGCAGAAACAGGGGGAAGGACATTCAGTACTTC. The rearrangement joins TRBV6-5 to TRBJ2-4; 8 nucleotides match TRBD1. The CDR3 is made up of 13 amino acids. Germline trimming cut 6 bases from V and 8 bases from J; bases unmatched to any gene: 6. Germline-derived CDR1 and CDR2 are MNHEY and SVGAGI.